These 18 T cell receptor beta chains originate from one sample sequenced in a study of T cell responses to AZD1222 COVID-19 vaccine. Sequenced by immunoSEQ multiplex PCR; TCRdb stores in-frame clones only, minus some. The table includes around 78,000 clones, approximately 85% detected once. Sequenced here: peripheral blood, sampled on day 0 of MenACWY control vaccination. The receptors derive from an adult in good health.

V and J are TRBV5-1 and TRBJ2-1, with D possibly being TRBD2 (7 bases). This CDR3 contains 14 residues. Trimming stripped 6 bases from V and 6 bases from J, with 16 bases between. CDR1 is SGHRS, CDR2 YFSETQ, per germline. In nucleotides, the CDR3 is TGCGCCAGCACCTCAGAGGGGGGGTCCAATGAGCAGTTCTTC. Translating gives CASTSEGGSNEQFF.

J is TRBJ1-6 and V is TRBV21-1. TRBV21-1 is a pseudogene segment. CDR3 length: 14 residues. CDR3 nucleotides: TGTGCCAGCAGCAAATTCGGGGCCAATTCACCCCTCCACTTT. Translating it yields CASSKFGANSPLHF.

This chain uses TRBV6-5 with TRBJ2-2; unclear D gene. The germline V gene encodes CDR1 MNHEY and CDR2 SVGAGI. Trimming pared 6 bases from V and 3 bases from J, leaving 11 bases between. CDR3 length: 14 residues. The CDR3 reads CASRDQPDTGELFF. DNA of the CDR3: TGTGCCAGCAGGGACCAGCCGGACACCGGGGAGCTGTTTTTT.

The chain carries TRBV18 and TRBJ1-5, with 7 bases lining up with TRBD1. Germline-derived CDR1 and CDR2 are KGHSH and LQKENI. Trimming removed 4 bases from V and 3 bases from J; junction bases left unmatched: 6. This CDR3 is built from 15 residues. The CDR3 region is CASSQGQATNQPQHF. The DNA for the CDR3 is TGTGCCAGCTCACAAGGACAGGCCACCAATCAGCCCCAGCATTTT.

The rearrangement links TRBV7-2 to TRBJ1-5; D unclear. This CDR3 has 14 amino acids. V was pared by 5 bases and J by 0 bases, with 8 bases between. The germline gives CDR1 SGHTA, CDR2 FQGNSA. The CDR3, as DNA: TGTGCCAGCAGCCAAGACGGTAGCAATCAGCCCCAGCATTTT. It encodes CASSQDGSNQPQHF.

This sequence joins TRBV12-3 or TRBV12-4 and TRBJ1-1; 9 bases align to TRBD1. V lost 5 bases, J lost 8 bases, and 6 bases stayed unmatched. This CDR3 has 13 amino acids. CDR3 nucleotides: TGTGCCAGCAGTCCCTGGGACAGGGAAGAAGCTTTCTTT. It encodes CASSPWDREEAFF.

The V call is TRBV18, the J call TRBJ2-6; D is perhaps TRBD1 (6 bases). From germline, CDR1 is KGHSH and CDR2 LQKENI. This CDR3 is built from 18 residues. The V and J ends lost 4 bases and 0 bases respectively, with 16 bases between them. CDR3 sequence: CASSRTGTRSSGANVLTF. The CDR3 DNA follows: TGTGCCAGCTCACGAACCGGGACACGGAGCTCTGGGGCCAACGTCCTGACTTTC. The complete variable domain, with remaining parts taken from reference TRBV18 and TRBJ2-6, reads NAGVMQNPRHLVRRRGQEARLRCSPMKGHSHVYWYRQLPEEGLKFMVYLQKENIIDESGMPKERFSAEFPKEGPSILRIQQVVRGDSAAYFCASSRTGTRSSGANVLTFGAGSRLTVL.

The chain joins TRBV14 to TRBJ1-2; the D is unclear. The CDR3 is 17 amino acids. The germline gives CDR1 SGHDN, CDR2 FVKESK. V was clipped by 0 bases and J by 4 bases, with 18 bases between them. The CDR3 here is CASSQDTYPKPPYGYTF. For the CDR3, the DNA is TGTGCCAGCAGCCAAGATACTTACCCCAAACCCCCCTATGGCTACACCTTC.

The chain employs TRBV24-1 and TRBJ1-2, with D tentatively TRBD1 (5 bases). The CDR3 covers 14 residues. The germline gives CDR1 KGHDR, CDR2 SFDVKD. V was trimmed by 3 bases and J by 7 bases, leaving 14 bases between them. CDR3 DNA sequence: TGTGCCACCAGTGATAGGACGGGGAGGGGTGGCTACACCTTC. Translation: CATSDRTGRGGYTF.

The V and J genes are TRBV5-1 and TRBJ1-4, with TRBD1 matching 10 bases. CDR1 is SGHRS, CDR2 YFSETQ, per germline. This CDR3 spans 14 amino acids. After removal of 2 bases from V and 12 bases from J, the junction contained 7 bases not matched to a gene. CDR3: CASSFGQGGAELFF. In nucleotides, the CDR3 is TGCGCCAGCAGCTTCGGACAGGGGGGAGCGGAACTGTTTTTT.

The V call is TRBV29-1, the J call TRBJ1-2; D is possibly TRBD1 (6 bases). Germline values: CDR1 SQVTM, CDR2 ANQGSEA. This CDR3 spans 9 amino acids. V was shortened by 7 bases and J by 8 bases, with 8 bases between the two germline ends. CDR3 in DNA: TGCAGCGACGACAGGGGCTACACCTTC. Translated: CSDDRGYTF.

The CDR3 sequence is CASSQQSVGIEAFF. In DNA form, the CDR3 reads TGTGCCAGCAGCCAACAATCGGTCGGTATCGAAGCTTTCTTT. The rearrangement joins TRBV4-2 to TRBJ1-1; no definite D call. CDR1 and CDR2 (germline): LGHNA, YNFKEQ. This CDR3 is built from 14 residues. With 2 bases removed from V and 8 bases from J, the gap between germline ends came to 15 bases.

The chain uses TRBV4-1 and TRBJ1-1, with 7 bases aligning to TRBD1. Germline CDR1 and CDR2: MGHRA and YSYEKL. The CDR3 runs 15 residues. Trimming cost V 3 bases and J 0 bases; bases outside gene matches: 4. CDR3 bases: TGCGCCAGCAGCCATATAGGGGGCATGAACACTGAAGCTTTCTTT. It yields the protein CASSHIGGMNTEAFF.

This chain uses TRBV5-5 with TRBJ2-7; 8 positions match TRBD2. V trimming: 1 base; J trimming: 2 bases; junction bases outside the gene matches: 5. The CDR3 length is 15 residues. Germline CDR1 reads SGHKS; CDR2 reads YYEKEE (reference sequence). CDR3 bases: TGTGCCAGCAGCTTGAGGGCGGGGGGAGCCTACGAGCAGTACTTC. Translating gives CASSLRAGGAYEQYF.

The chain has TRBV14 and TRBJ2-1; TRBD1 matches at 7 bases. Looked up from germline, CDR1 is SGHDN and CDR2 is FVKESK. The CDR3 spans 16 residues. J gave up 2 bases and V 0 bases, and 4 bases lay outside the gene matches. CDR3 coding DNA: TGTGCCAGCAGCCAAGATCAGGGACAGACCTACAATGAGCAGTTCTTC. It yields the protein CASSQDQGQTYNEQFF. Full variable domain (rest looked up from reference TRBV14 and TRBJ2-1): EAGVTQFPSHSVIEKGQTVTLRCDPISGHDNLYWYRRVMGKEIKFLLHFVKESKQDESGMPNNRFLAERTGGTYSTLKVQPAELEDSGVYFCASSQDQGQTYNEQFFGPGTRLTVL.

V usage is TRBV24-1 and J usage is TRBJ2-5, with 9 bases aligning to TRBD1. The V segment lost 0 bases and the J segment 1 base; nucleotides outside the gene matches: 2. This CDR3 contains 16 residues. The germline CDR1 and CDR2 sequences are KGHDR and SFDVKD. The CDR3 DNA follows: TGTGCCACCAGTGATTTGCGGGACAGGGCCCAAGAGACCCAGTACTTC. It yields the protein CATSDLRDRAQETQYF.

V and J are TRBV27 and TRBJ1-3; TRBD1 agrees at 8 bases. This CDR3 region has 18 residues. CDR1 is MNHEY and CDR2 is SMNVEV in the germline V gene (reference sequence). The trim removed 1 base at V and 3 bases at J, leaving 11 bases unmatched. The CDR3 here is CASSLYPSTGVHGNTIYF. The CDR3 DNA reads TGTGCCAGCAGTTTATATCCCTCGACAGGGGTGCATGGAAACACCATATATTTT.

The chain links TRBV14 to TRBJ1-4; 8 nucleotides agree with TRBD1. This CDR3 is 14 amino acids long. With V trimmed by 6 bases and J by 8 bases, 8 bases remained unmatched. The germline V gene has CDR1 SGHDN and CDR2 FVKESK. The CDR3 region is CASSARGLGEKLFF. For the CDR3, the DNA is TGTGCCAGCAGTGCCAGGGGGCTCGGGGAAAAACTGTTTTTT.